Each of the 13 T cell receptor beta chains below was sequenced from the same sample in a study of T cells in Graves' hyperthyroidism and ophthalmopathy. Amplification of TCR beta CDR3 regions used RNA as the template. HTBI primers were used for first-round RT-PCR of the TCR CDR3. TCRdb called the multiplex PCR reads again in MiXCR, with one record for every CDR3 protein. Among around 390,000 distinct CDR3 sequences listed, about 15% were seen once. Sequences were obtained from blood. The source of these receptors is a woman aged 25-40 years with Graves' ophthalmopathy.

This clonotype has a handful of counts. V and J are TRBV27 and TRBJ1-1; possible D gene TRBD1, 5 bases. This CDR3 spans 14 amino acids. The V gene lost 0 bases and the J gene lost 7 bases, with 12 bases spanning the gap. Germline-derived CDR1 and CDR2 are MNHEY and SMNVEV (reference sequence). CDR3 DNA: TGTGCCAGCAGTTTATCCCAGGGTTCGGGTGAAGCTTTCTTT. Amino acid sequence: CASSLSQGSGEAFF.

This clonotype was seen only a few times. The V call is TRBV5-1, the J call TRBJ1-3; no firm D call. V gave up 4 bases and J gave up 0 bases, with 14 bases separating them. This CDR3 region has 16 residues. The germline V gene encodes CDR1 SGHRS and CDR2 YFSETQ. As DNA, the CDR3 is TGCGCCAGCAGCGGCACCTATGAAGACTCTGGAAACACCATATATTTT. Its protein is CASSGTYEDSGNTIYF.

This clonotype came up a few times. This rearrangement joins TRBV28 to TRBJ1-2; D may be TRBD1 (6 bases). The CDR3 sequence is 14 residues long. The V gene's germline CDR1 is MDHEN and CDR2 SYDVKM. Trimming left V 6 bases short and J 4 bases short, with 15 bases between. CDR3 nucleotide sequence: TGTGCCAGCAGCCGACCTGAGACAGGCTATGGCTACACCTTC. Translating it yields CASSRPETGYGYTF.

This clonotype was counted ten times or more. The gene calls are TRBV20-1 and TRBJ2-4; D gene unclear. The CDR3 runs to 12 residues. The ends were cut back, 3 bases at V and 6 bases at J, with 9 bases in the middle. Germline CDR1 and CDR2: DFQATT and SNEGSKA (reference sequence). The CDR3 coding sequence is TGCAGTGCTAGCCGCGCGAGAAACATTCAGTACTTC. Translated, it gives CSASRARNIQYF.

The CDR3 region has the DNA TGCAGCGCCGGACAGGGGATCGGGACCCAGTACTTC. Protein sequence: CSAGQGIGTQYF. The genes are TRBV29-1 and TRBJ2-5; 9 bases fit TRBD1. CDR1 and CDR2 from the germline V gene are SQVTM and ANQGSEA. J gave up 7 bases and V 7 bases, and 7 bases lay outside the gene matches. The CDR3 is 12 amino acids.

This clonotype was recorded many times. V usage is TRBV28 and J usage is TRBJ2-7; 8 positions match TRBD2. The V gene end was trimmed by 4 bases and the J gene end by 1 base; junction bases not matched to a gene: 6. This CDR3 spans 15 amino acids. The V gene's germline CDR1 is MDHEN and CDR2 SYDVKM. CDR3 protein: CASSSPGGRSYEQYF. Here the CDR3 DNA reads TGTGCCAGCAGTTCCCCGGGGGGGCGATCCTACGAGCAGTACTTC.

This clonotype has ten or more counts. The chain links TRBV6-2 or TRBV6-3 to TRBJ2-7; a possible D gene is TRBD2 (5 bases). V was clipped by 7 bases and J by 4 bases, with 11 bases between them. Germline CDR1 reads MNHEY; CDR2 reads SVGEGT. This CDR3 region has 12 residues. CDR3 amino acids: CASTPGYYEQYF. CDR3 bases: TGTGCCAGCACCCCGGGATATTACGAGCAGTACTTC.

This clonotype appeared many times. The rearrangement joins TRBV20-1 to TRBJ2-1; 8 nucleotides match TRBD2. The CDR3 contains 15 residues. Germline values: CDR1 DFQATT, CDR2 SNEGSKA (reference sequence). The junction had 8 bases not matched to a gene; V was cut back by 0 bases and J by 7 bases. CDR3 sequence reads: CSARDRPAGVNEQFF. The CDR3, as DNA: TGCAGTGCTAGAGATCGGCCAGCGGGGGTAAATGAGCAGTTCTTC.

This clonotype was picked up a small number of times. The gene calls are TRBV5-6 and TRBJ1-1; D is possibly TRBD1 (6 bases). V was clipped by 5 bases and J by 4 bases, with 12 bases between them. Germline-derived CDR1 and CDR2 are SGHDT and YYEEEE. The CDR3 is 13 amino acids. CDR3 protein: CASRRTAGTEAFF. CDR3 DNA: TGTGCCAGCAGGAGGACAGCGGGCACTGAAGCTTTCTTT.

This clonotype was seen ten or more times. The CDR3 DNA is TGCAGTGCTAGCCGACCGGGAAACAAGGCCTTTTTT. Protein: CSASRPGNKAFF. The V call is TRBV20-1, the J call TRBJ2-2; TRBD2 is a possible D gene (5 bases). Trimming took off 3 bases at V and 17 bases at J, with 19 bases between the two ends. The CDR3 has 12 residues. Germline CDR1 is DFQATT and CDR2 is SNEGSKA (reference sequence).

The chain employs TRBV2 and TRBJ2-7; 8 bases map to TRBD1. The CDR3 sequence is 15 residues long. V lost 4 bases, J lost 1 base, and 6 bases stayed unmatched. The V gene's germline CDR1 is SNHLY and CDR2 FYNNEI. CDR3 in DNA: TGTGCCAGCAGTGCCCCCGACAGGGGATCCTACGAGCAGTACTTC. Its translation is CASSAPDRGSYEQYF.

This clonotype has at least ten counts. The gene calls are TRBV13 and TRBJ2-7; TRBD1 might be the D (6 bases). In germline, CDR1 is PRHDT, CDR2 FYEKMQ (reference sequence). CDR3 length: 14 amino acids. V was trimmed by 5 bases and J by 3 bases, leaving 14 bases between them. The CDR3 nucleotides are TGTGCCAGCAGCCCTGTGGGACATGACTACGAGCAGTACTTC. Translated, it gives CASSPVGHDYEQYF.

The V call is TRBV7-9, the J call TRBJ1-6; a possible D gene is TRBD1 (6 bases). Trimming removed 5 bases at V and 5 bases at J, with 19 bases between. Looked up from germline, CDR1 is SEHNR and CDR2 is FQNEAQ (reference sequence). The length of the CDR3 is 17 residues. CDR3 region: CASSAPGTSENNSPLHF. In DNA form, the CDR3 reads TGTGCCAGCAGCGCTCCCGGGACAAGTGAGAATAATTCACCCCTCCACTTT. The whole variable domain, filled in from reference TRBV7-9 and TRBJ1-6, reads DTGVSQNPRHKITKRGQNVTFRCDPISEHNRLYWYRQTLGQGPEFLTYFQNEAQLEKSRLLSDRFSAERPKGSFSTLEIQRTEQGDSAMYLCASSAPGTSENNSPLHFGNGTRLTVT.